The 25 T cell receptor beta chains below come from one sample, sequenced in a study of T-cell reconstitution after alpha-beta-depleted transplantation in children. During its preparation, the TCRbeta library received unique molecular identifiers. TCRdb processed the PCR reads anew with MiXCR; each CDR3 protein has one entry. The data show about 580,000 distinct CDR3 sequences, 25% to 30% seen once. The sample in question was PBMCs, obtained before TCRalphabeta/CD19-depleted stem cell transplant. The origin of the receptors is a boy in the first two years of life with Wiskott-Aldrich syndrome, due to receive a stem cell transplant.

This chain connects TRBV2 to TRBJ2-5; D may be TRBD2 (6 bases). CDR1 and CDR2 (germline): SNHLY, FYNNEI. The CDR3 sequence is 14 residues long. The germline V and J ends were trimmed by 10 bases and 4 bases, with 19 bases remaining between them. The CDR3 is CATRESGLSETQYF. As DNA, the CDR3 is TGTGCCACCAGAGAATCGGGACTTTCAGAGACCCAGTACTTC. Full variable domain (remainder filled in from reference TRBV2 and TRBJ2-5): EPEVTQTPSHQVTQMGQEVILRCVPISNHLYFYWYRQILGQKVEFLVSFYNNEISEKSEIFDDQFSVERPDGSNFTLKIRSTKLEDSAMYFCATRESGLSETQYFGPGTRLLVL.

In regard to this clonotype: One end of the junction fails to match germline, which may point to a read error. The chain carries TRBV20-1 and TRBJ2-7; TRBD2 aligns across 11 bases. This CDR3 has 17 residues. CDR1 and CDR2 from the germline V gene are DFQATT and SNEGSKA (reference sequence). The CDR3 DNA reads TGCTGTGCTAGAACTCCCCCTCTAGCGGGGGGACCCTACGAGCAGTACTTC. Translation: CCARTPPLAGGPYEQYF.

The chain couples TRBV27 to TRBJ1-1; a weak D match, TRBD1 (5 bases). The V gene lost 3 bases and the J gene lost 5 bases, with 13 bases spanning the gap. The CDR3 has 14 residues. CDR1 is MNHEY, CDR2 SMNVEV, per germline (reference sequence). In DNA, the CDR3 is TGTGCCAGCAGTTTGGGGGGGGTAGGTACTGAAGCTTTCTTT. It yields the protein CASSLGGVGTEAFF.

This clonotype has a handful of counts. The chain joins TRBV29-1 to TRBJ2-6; TRBD1 might be the D (5 bases). Germline CDR1 SQVTM, CDR2 ANQGSEA. V was pared by 1 base and J by 0 bases, with 7 bases between. CDR3 length: 15 residues. CDR3 bases: TGCAGCGTTGAAGGGACAAGCTCTGGGGCCAACGTCCTGACTTTC. The encoded protein is CSVEGTSSGANVLTF.

This clonotype has only a few counts. The rearrangement joins TRBV5-1 to TRBJ1-3; 9 nucleotides align to TRBD1. Germline loops: CDR1 SGHRS, CDR2 YFSETQ. V dropped 0 bases and J dropped 3; count of bases not matched to a gene: 4. The CDR3 consists of 16 residues. The CDR3 DNA is TGCGCCAGCAGCTTGGGGGACAGGGCGTTTGGAAACACCATATATTTT. Residues: CASSLGDRAFGNTIYF.

The chain carries TRBV20-1 and TRBJ1-4, with 10 bases fitting TRBD1. Germline CDR1 is DFQATT and CDR2 is SNEGSKA (reference sequence). The J segment lost 7 bases and the V segment lost 2 bases, leaving 1 base of the junction unmatched. This CDR3 spans 13 amino acids. The CDR3 loop is CSARWDRGEKLFF. CDR3 in DNA: TGCAGTGCTAGATGGGACAGGGGTGAAAAACTGTTTTTT.

This clonotype was counted between two and nine times. This chain uses TRBV15 with TRBJ2-7; 8 positions match TRBD1. The length of the CDR3 is 12 residues. Germline V gene sequence: CDR1 LNHNV, CDR2 YYDKDF (reference sequence). The CDR3 bases are TGTGCAGCCGGGACAGGCCCCTACGAGCAGTACTTC. This translates into CAAGTGPYEQYF.

The rearrangement joins TRBV10-3 to TRBJ1-2, with 10 positions matching TRBD1. With 6 bases clipped from V and 6 bases from J, the junction kept 4 bases outside the gene matches. Per the germline V gene, CDR1 is ENHRY and CDR2 is SYGVKD. CDR3 length equals 13 residues. This CDR3 is CAIRAGTGDGYTF. DNA for the CDR3: TGTGCCATCAGGGCCGGGACAGGGGATGGCTACACCTTC.

V gene TRBV28 combines with J gene TRBJ2-1; D is possibly TRBD2 (7 bases). V was trimmed by 8 bases and J by 2 bases, leaving 16 bases between them. Germline V gives CDR1 MDHEN, CDR2 SYDVKM. This CDR3 comprises 15 residues. CDR3 sequence: CASVSGGGTYNEQFF. CDR3 in DNA: TGTGCCAGCGTGTCGGGGGGCGGAACCTACAATGAGCAGTTCTTC.

This clonotype has more than one count but fewer than ten. This chain uses TRBV28 with TRBJ2-7, with D possibly matching TRBD2 (5 bases). V was clipped by 3 bases and J by 1 base, with 10 bases between them. In germline, CDR1 is MDHEN, CDR2 SYDVKM. The CDR3 totals 14 residues. Here the CDR3 DNA reads TGTGCCAGCAGTTTGGCTAGCTGGTCCTACGAGCAGTACTTC. Its translation: CASSLASWSYEQYF.

This chain joins TRBV12-3 or TRBV12-4 and TRBJ1-2; 7 bases fit TRBD1. This CDR3 has 17 residues. The V and J ends lost 4 bases and 0 bases, in that order; junction bases with no gene match: 11. In DNA form, the CDR3 reads TGTGCCAGCAGTTCATCAGGGGGATCAGGGGCTAACTATGGCTACACCTTC. Translated: CASSSSGGSGANYGYTF.

This clonotype appeared a few times. The chain employs TRBV12-3 or TRBV12-4 and TRBJ1-2, with 7 bases that match TRBD1. The CDR3 spans 17 residues. Trimming at V came to 5 bases and at J to 2 bases, leaving 14 bases not matched to a gene. The CDR3 DNA follows: TGTGCCAGCAGTCTGGCGGGAGACAGGGATGCGAACTATGGCTACACCTTC. It specifies CASSLAGDRDANYGYTF.

The V and J genes are TRBV3-1 and TRBJ2-3, with 12 nucleotides matching TRBD2. From germline, CDR1 is LGHDT and CDR2 YNNKEL (reference sequence). The CDR3 extends over 19 amino acids. V was clipped by 2 bases and J by 10 bases; unmatched bases: 19. The CDR3 protein is CASSQTTLTSGRLGLAQYF. DNA for the CDR3: TGTGCCAGCAGCCAAACAACCCTCACTAGCGGGAGGCTGGGGTTGGCGCAGTATTTT.

This chain links TRBV20-1 with TRBJ2-7, with D possibly TRBD2 on 6 matching bases. In germline, CDR1 is DFQATT, CDR2 SNEGSKA (reference sequence). This CDR3 has 16 residues. V was shortened by 5 bases and J by 4 bases, with 24 bases between the two germline ends. The CDR3 bases are TGCAGTGCTTCCCTAGGGACGGGGGTGCGGCCTTACGAGCAGTACTTC. This codes for CSASLGTGVRPYEQYF.

The rearrangement uses TRBV20-1 and TRBJ2-3, with 11 positions matching TRBD2. CDR3 length: 14 amino acids. After removal of 5 bases from V and 5 bases from J, the junction contained 6 bases not matched to a gene. Germline-derived CDR1 and CDR2 are DFQATT and SNEGSKA (reference sequence). The CDR3 sequence is CSASSSGRLDTQYF. CDR3 nucleotides: TGCAGTGCTTCCTCTAGCGGGAGGTTAGATACGCAGTATTTT.

The chain combines TRBV5-1 with TRBJ2-1; D uncertain. Looked up from germline, CDR1 is SGHRS and CDR2 is YFSETQ. Trimming stripped 6 bases from V and 3 bases from J, with 13 bases between. The length of the CDR3 is 14 residues. CDR3 nucleotide sequence: TGCGCCAGCATGGGCCCGGCTAGCTACAATGAGCAGTTCTTC. Residues: CASMGPASYNEQFF.

The genes are TRBV28 and TRBJ1-1; D is perhaps TRBD1 (6 bases). The CDR3 has 16 amino acids. Germline V gene data show CDR1 as MDHEN and CDR2 as SYDVKM. V lost 1 base, J lost 5 bases, and 17 bases lay in between. The CDR3 bases are TGTGCCAGCAGTTTATTTTTCCGGGGGGCTGGTACTGAAGCTTTCTTT. It is translated as CASSLFFRGAGTEAFF.

The chain couples TRBV7-2 to TRBJ2-7; D gene unclear. CDR1 SGHTA and CDR2 FQGNSA come from the germline V gene. The CDR3 has 16 residues. Trimming removed 1 base at V and 0 bases at J, with 13 bases between. CDR3 in amino acids: CASSLVGGGSSYEQYF. Here the CDR3 DNA reads TGTGCCAGCAGCTTAGTAGGTGGCGGAAGCTCCTACGAGCAGTACTTC. The full variable domain, its missing parts supplied by reference TRBV7-2 and TRBJ2-7, is GAGVSQSPSNKVTEKGKDVELRCDPISGHTALYWYRQSLGQGLEFLIYFQGNSAPDKSGLPSDRFSAERTGGSVSTLTIQRTQQEDSAVYLCASSLVGGGSSYEQYFGPGTRLTVT.

This clonotype was seen more than once but under ten times. The CDR3 loop is CSARPEGNLAGGPHYNEQFF. The CDR3 nucleotides read TGCAGTGCTAGGCCCGAGGGGAATCTAGCGGGAGGTCCCCACTACAATGAGCAGTTCTTC. V is TRBV20-1 and J is TRBJ2-1; TRBD2 matches 11 bases. V shed 3 bases and J 3 bases; nucleotides not matched to a gene: 19. Per the germline V gene, CDR1 is DFQATT and CDR2 is SNEGSKA (reference sequence). The CDR3 spans 20 residues.

This clonotype came up a few times. V is TRBV28 and J is TRBJ2-2; 14 nucleotides agree with TRBD2. The CDR3 extends over 19 amino acids. Losses at the gene ends were 6 bases for V and 1 base for J; bases not matched to a gene: 10. The germline V gene encodes CDR1 MDHEN and CDR2 SYDVKM. CDR3 sequence reads: CASRTIGTSGSLNTGELFF. CDR3 in DNA: TGTGCCAGCAGGACTATCGGGACTAGCGGGAGTTTGAACACCGGGGAGCTGTTTTTT.

This rearrangement joins TRBV18 to TRBJ1-5; 7 bases match TRBD1. There are 14 residues in the CDR3. Germline V CDR1 and CDR2: KGHSH, LQKENI. The V and J ends lost 3 bases and 7 bases, in that order; junction bases with no gene match: 6. In DNA, the CDR3 is TGTGCCAGCTCACCGACAGGGATGGGCCAGCCCCAGCATTTT. It encodes CASSPTGMGQPQHF.

The chain carries TRBV18 and TRBJ2-3, with TRBD2 matching 14 bases. The trim removed 6 bases at V and 5 bases at J, leaving 7 bases unmatched. Germline CDR1 KGHSH, CDR2 LQKENI. This CDR3 contains 16 residues. Here the CDR3 reads CASSPRLAGGEDTQYF. The CDR3 DNA is TGTGCCAGCTCCCCGAGACTAGCGGGAGGGGAAGATACGCAGTATTTT.

CDR3 sequence (DNA): TGTGCCAGCAGCCAGGGACCCAAAGAGACCCAGTACTTC. It codes for CASSQGPKETQYF. The chain joins TRBV7-8 to TRBJ2-5; D is tentatively TRBD1 or TRBD2 (5 bases each). V was pared by 5 bases and J by 3 bases, with 10 bases between. Germline CDR1 reads SGHVS; CDR2 reads FQNEAQ. CDR3 length: 13 residues.

V is TRBV10-1 and J is TRBJ2-7; D is possibly TRBD1 (5 bases). The CDR3 totals 14 residues. With 2 bases removed from V and 5 bases from J, the gap between germline ends came to 13 bases. Germline CDR1 is WNHNN and CDR2 is SYGVQD (reference sequence). The CDR3 bases are TGCGCCAGCAGTGAGAGGCAGGGTTTTGACGAGCAGTACTTC. Amino acid sequence: CASSERQGFDEQYF.

This rearrangement joins TRBV9 to TRBJ1-2, with a possible D match to TRBD1 (6 bases). Per the germline V gene, CDR1 is SGDLS and CDR2 is YYNGEE. The CDR3 is made up of 15 amino acids. Between the trimmed V and J ends, which lost 0 bases and 7 bases, there was a span of 16 bases. CDR3 in DNA: TGTGCCAGCAGCGTAGAGTGGGGGGCACGCTTTGGCTACACCTTC. This translates into CASSVEWGARFGYTF.